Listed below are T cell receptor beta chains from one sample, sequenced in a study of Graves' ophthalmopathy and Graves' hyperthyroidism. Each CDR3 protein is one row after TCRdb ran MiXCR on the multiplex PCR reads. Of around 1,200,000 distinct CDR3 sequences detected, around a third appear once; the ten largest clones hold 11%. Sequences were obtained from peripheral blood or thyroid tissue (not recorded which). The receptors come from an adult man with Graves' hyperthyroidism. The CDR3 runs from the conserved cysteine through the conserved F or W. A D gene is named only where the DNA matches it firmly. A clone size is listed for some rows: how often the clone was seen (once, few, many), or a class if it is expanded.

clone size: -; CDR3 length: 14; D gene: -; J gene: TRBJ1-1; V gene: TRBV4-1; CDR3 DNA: TGCGCCAGCAGCCTCCCCCCCCCCAACACTGAAGCTTTCTTT; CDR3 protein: CASSLPPPNTEAFF
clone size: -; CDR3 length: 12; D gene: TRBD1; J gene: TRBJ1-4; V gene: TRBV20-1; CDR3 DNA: TGCAGTGCCCGTGGACAGGATGAAAAACTGTTTTTT; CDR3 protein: CSARGQDEKLFF
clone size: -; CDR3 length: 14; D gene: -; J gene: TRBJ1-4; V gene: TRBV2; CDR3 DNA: TGTGCCAGCCACGCAGGGCCGAAAAATGAAAAACTGTTTTTT; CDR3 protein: CASHAGPKNEKLFF
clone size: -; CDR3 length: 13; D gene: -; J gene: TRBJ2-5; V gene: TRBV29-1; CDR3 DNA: TGCAGCGTTGGATGGTCAGTCCAAGAGACCCAGTACTTC; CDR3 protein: CSVGWSVQETQYF
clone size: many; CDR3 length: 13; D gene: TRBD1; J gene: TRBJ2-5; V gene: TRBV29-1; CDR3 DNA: TGCAGCCACGACAGGGGGGCTAGGGAGACCCAGTACTTC; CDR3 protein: CSHDRGARETQYF
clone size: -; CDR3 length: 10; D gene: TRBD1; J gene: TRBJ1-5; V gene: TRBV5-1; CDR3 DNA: TGTGCCAGCATCCGCCGGGACAGACGATTT; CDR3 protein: CASIRRDRRF
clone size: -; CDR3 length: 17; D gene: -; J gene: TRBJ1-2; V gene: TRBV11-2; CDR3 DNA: TGTGCCAGCAGACGGGACCGTCTGGAGAGGGGGAACTATGGCTACACCTTC; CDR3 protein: CASRRDRLERGNYGYTF
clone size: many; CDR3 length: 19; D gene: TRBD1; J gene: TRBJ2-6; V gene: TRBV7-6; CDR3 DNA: TGTGCCAGCAGCTACGAGAGGGACAGTCTTCTGGGGAGGGCCAACGTCCTGACTTTC; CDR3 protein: CASSYERDSLLGRANVLTF
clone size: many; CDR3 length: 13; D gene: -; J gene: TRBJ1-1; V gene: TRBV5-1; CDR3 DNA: TGTGCCAGCAGAAGGACTGGAAACACTGAAGCTTTCTTT; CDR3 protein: CASRRTGNTEAFF
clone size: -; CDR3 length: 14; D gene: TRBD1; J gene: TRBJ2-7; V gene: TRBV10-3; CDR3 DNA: TGTGCCATCAGTGAAAACAGGGGGTCCTACGAGCAGTACTTC; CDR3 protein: CAISENRGSYEQYF
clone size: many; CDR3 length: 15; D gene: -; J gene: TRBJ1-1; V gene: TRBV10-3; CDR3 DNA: TGTGCCATCAGTGAGCCGGAGACAGGGAACACTGAAGCTTTCTTT; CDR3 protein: CAISEPETGNTEAFF
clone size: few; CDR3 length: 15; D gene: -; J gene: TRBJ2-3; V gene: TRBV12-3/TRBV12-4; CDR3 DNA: TGTGCCAGCAGTTTAGGGTACAGCAGCACAGATACGCAGTATTTT; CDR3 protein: CASSLGYSSTDTQYF
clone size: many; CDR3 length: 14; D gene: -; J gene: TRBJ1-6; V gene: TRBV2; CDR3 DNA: TGTGCCAGCAGTGAGGGAAGCTATAATTCACCCCTCCACTTT; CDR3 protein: CASSEGSYNSPLHF
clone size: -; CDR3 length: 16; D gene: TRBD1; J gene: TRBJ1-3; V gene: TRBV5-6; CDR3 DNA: TGTGCCAGCAGCTCGACAGGGTGGTCGTCTGGAAACACCATATATTTT; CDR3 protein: CASSSTGWSSGNTIYF
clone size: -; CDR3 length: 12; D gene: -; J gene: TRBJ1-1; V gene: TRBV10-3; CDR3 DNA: TGTGCCATCAGTAGAGAGGGATTTGGAGCTTTCTTT; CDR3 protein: CAISREGFGAFF
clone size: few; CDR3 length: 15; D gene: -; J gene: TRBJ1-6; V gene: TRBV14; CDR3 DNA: TGTGCCAGCAGCCAAGGGCGCCTAGACCTTTCACCCCTCCACTTT; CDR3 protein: CASSQGRLDLSPLHF
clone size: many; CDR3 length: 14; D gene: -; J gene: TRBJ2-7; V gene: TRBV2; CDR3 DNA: TGTGCCAGTCGAAATCGTATCGGAGTCTACGAGCAGTACTTC; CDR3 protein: CASRNRIGVYEQYF
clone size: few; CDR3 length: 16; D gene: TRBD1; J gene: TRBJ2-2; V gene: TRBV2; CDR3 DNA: TGTGCCAGCAGCCTTGGGACAGTCGCGAACACCGGGGAGCTGTTTTTT; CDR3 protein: CASSLGTVANTGELFF
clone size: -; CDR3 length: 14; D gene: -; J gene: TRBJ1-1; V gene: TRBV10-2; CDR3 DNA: TGTGCCAGCAGTCCCAAACCGAGGGAGACTGAAGCTTTCTTT; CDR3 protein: CASSPKPRETEAFF
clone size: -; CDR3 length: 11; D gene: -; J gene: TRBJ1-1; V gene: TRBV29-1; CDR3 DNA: TGCAGCTGCGATCTCGGTTCAGGAGCTTTCTTT; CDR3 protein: CSCDLGSGAFF
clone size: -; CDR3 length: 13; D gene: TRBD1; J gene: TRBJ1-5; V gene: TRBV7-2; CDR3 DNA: TGTGCCAGCAGCCGACAGGGGAAATCAGCCCAGCATTTT; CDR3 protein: CASSRQGKSAQHF
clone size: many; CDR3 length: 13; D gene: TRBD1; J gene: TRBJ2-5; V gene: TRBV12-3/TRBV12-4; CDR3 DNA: TGTGCCTGCCAACAGGGGTCCGAAGAGACCCAGTACTTC; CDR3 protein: CACQQGSEETQYF
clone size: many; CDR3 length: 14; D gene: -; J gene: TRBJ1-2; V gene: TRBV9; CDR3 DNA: TGTGCCAGCAGCGCCGACATGGAGCTCCATGGCTACACCTTC; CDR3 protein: CASSADMELHGYTF
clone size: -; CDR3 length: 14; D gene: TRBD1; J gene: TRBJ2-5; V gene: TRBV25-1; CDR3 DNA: TGTGCCAGCAGACCGACAGGGGGCCGGGATACCCAGTACTTC; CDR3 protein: CASRPTGGRDTQYF
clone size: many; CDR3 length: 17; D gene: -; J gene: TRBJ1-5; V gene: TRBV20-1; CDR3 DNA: TGCAGTGCTAGAGATCGCCCGAGCTTTTCCAGCAATCAGCCCCAGCATTTT; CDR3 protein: CSARDRPSFSSNQPQHF
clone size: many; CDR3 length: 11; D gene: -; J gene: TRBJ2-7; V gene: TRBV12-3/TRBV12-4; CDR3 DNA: TGTGCCAGCAGTGACGGAGACGAGCAGTACTTC; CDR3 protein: CASSDGDEQYF
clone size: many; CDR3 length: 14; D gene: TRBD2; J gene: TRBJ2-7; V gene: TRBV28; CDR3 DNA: TGTGCCAGCAGGGGGCCGGGACTAACCTACGAGCAGTACTTC; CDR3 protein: CASRGPGLTYEQYF
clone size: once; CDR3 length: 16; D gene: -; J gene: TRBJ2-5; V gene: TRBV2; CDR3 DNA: TGTGCCAGCAGTGATACCCGGGGTGGGACCGGGGAGACCCAGTACTTC; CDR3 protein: CASSDTRGGTGETQYF
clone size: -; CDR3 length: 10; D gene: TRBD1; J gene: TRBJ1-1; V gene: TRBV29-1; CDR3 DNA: TGCAGCGTTGGGACAGGGGATGTTTTCTTT; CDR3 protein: CSVGTGDVFF
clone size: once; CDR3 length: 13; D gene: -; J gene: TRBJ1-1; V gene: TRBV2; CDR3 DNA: TGTGCCAGCAGTCAAGATATAAACACTGAGGCTTTCTTT; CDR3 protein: CASSQDINTEAFF
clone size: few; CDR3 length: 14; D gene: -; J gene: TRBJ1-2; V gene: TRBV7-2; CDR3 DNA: TGTGCCAGCAGCTTAGTGGGGACGGCCCGTGAGGACACCTTC; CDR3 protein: CASSLVGTAREDTF
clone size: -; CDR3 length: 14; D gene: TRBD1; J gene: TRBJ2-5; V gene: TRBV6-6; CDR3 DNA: TGTGCCAGCAGTTACGAGGGGGCTTGGGAGACCCAGTACTTC; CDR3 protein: CASSYEGAWETQYF
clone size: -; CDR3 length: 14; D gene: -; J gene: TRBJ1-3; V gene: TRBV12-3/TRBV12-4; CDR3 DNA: TGTGCCAGCAGTTCAGGGACATCTGGAAACACCATATATTTT; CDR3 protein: CASSSGTSGNTIYF
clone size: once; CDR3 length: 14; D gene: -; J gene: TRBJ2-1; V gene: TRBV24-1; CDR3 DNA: TGTGCCACCAGTGATTTCGGGACCTACAATGAGCAGTTCTTC; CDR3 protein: CATSDFGTYNEQFF
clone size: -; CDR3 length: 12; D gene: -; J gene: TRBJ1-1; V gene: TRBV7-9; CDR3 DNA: TGTGCCAGCAGCCCTCCCCCCACTGAAGCTTTCTTT; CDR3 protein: CASSPPPTEAFF
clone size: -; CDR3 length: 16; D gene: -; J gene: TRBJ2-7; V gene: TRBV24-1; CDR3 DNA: TGTGCCAGCAGTTTCGCCTCGGCAGGGTCCTCCTACGAGCAGTACTTC; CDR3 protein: CASSFASAGSSYEQYF
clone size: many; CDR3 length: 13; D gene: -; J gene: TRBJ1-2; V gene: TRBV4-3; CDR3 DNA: TGCGCCAGCAGCCAAGATAATCGCTATGGCTACACCTTC; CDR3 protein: CASSQDNRYGYTF